This TCR beta chain was sequenced during a study of OX40 agonist ivuxolimab in advanced cancers. Study as a whole: Patients in dose escalation had liver, melanoma, kidney or head and neck cancers. From 23 to 79 years was the age range, with a mean of roughly 59 years, and over 70% were male.

Libraries were prepared by immunoSEQ multiplex PCR; TCRdb keeps only in-frame clonotypes and omits some of them. The sample consists of around 80,000 clones, about 80% of them appearing once. Study conclusions and caveats: The CD4+ and CD8+ T cells in the blood had expanded clonally by week 6 at 0.1 to 3.0 mg/kg. The authors did not determine the antigen specificity of the expanded peripheral T cells.

The table lists this clone with a few counts. Antigen: not known. This CDR3 has 15 residues. Per germline, CDR1 LGHNA and CDR2 YSLEER. V lost 3 bases to trimming and J lost 5 bases, with 16 bases between them. This TCR came from an adult with an advanced solid tumor such as melanoma, head and neck, liver or kidney cancer. Sequencing was performed on CD4+ or CD8+ T cells sorted from blood, taken in a trial of the OX40 agonist ivuxolimab. The rearrangement uses TRBV4-3 and TRBJ1-1; D perhaps matches TRBD1 (5 bases). The CDR3 loop is CASSQEIGVGTEAFF. In nucleotides, the CDR3 is TGCGCCAGCAGCCAGGAAATAGGGGTGGGTACTGAAGCTTTCTTT.